Sequencing of this T cell receptor beta chain was carried out in a study of blood T cell repertoires in COVID-19. Across the study: Researchers got acute and convalescent COVID-19 samples from the United States, Italy and Spain. The analysed material was cDNA or gDNA that came from T cells, B-cell-depleted T cells, or PBMCs.

Source study methods: Amplification from reference gene primers served as the basis for estimated nucleated cell counts. Sequenced by immunoSEQ multiplex PCR; TCRdb stores in-frame clones only, minus some. The DNA gave D and trimming, while V, J and clone size come from that table. The sample contains over 130,000 clones, around 83% of which appear only once. Followed longitudinally, the Seattle patients had been enrolled during active infection. CDR3 length: 14 amino acids. From germline, CDR1 is SGHKS and CDR2 YYEKEE (reference sequence). With 4 bases removed from V and 2 bases from J, the gap between germline ends came to 13 bases.

This TCR was sampled from a man younger than 40 with COVID-19, enrolled during active disease. The chain combines TRBV5-5 with TRBJ2-7; no clear D gene. Sequencing used peripheral blood. The CDR3 is CASSTAPHTYEQYF. CDR3 DNA: TGTGCCAGCAGCACAGCCCCTCACACCTACGAGCAGTACTTC.